This T cell receptor (beta chain) derives from a study of T-cell reconstitution after alpha-beta-depleted transplantation in children. Construction of the TCRbeta library involved unique molecular identifiers. TCRdb analysed the PCR reads with MiXCR anew, one entry per CDR3 protein. The data contain hundreds of thousands of distinct CDR3 sequences, approximately 15% of them seen just once; the ten biggest clones take up around 0.96%. The CDR3 length is 14 residues. Germline-derived CDR1 and CDR2 are KGHDR and SFDVKD. J lost 0 bases, V lost 7 bases, and 5 bases had no gene match. The sequencing here drew on PBMCs from the stem cell graft donor, taken from the stem cell graft. The V and J genes are TRBV24-1 and TRBJ2-7; 7 bases match TRBD1. This sequence originates from a human donor who donated a stem cell graft to a child with acute myeloid leukemia. CDR3 sequence reads: CATSPTGSSYEQYF. The CDR3 DNA reads TGTGCCACCAGCCCGACAGGGAGCTCCTACGAGCAGTACTTC.